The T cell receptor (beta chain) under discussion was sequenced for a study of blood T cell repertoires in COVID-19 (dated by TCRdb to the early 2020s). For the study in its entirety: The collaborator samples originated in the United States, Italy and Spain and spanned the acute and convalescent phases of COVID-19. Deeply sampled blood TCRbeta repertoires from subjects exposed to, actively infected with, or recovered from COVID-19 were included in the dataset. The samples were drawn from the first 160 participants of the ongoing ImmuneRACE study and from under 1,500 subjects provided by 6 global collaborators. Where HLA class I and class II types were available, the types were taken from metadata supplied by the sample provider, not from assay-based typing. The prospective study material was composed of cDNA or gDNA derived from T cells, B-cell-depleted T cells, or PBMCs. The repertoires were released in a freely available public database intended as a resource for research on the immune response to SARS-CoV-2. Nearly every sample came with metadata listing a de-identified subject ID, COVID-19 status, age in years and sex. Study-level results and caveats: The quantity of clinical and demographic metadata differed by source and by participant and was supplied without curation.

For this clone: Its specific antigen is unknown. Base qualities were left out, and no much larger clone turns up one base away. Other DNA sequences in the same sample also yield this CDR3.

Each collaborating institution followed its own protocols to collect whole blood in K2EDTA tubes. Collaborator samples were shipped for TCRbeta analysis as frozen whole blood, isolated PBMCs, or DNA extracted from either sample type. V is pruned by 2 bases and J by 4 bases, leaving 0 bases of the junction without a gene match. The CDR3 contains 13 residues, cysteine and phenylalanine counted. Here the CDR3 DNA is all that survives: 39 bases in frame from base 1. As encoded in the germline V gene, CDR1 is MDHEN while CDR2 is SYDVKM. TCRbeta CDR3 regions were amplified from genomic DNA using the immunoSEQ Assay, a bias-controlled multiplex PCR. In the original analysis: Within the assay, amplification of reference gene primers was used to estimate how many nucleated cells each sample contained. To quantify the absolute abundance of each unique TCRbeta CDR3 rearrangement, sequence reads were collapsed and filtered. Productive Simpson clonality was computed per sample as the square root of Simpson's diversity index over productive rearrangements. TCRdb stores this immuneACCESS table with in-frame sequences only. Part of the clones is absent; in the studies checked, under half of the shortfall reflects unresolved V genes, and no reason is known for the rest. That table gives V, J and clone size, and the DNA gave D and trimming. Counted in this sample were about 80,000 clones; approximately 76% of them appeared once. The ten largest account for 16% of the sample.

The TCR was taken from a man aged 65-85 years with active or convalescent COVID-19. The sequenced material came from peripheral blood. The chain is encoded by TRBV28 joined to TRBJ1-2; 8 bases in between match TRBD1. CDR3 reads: CASSLGTGYGYTF. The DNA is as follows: TGTGCCAGCAGTTTAGGGACAGGCTATGGCTACACCTTC.